Presented here are 32 T cell receptor beta chains from one specimen sequenced in a study of T-cell reconstitution after alpha-beta-depleted transplantation in children. TCRbeta library preparation incorporated unique molecular identifiers. TCRdb re-analysed the PCR reads in MiXCR, keeping a single row per CDR3 protein. The sample shows some 180,000 distinct CDR3 sequences, 6.6% of them seen only once. The input for sequencing was PBMCs, taken before TCRalphabeta/CD19-depleted stem cell transplant. The receptors shown here come from a boy aged 2 to 9 with acute lymphoblastic leukemia, due to receive a stem cell transplant.

This clonotype was found many times. The chain is built from TRBV12-3 or TRBV12-4 and TRBJ2-7; 9 nucleotides align to TRBD2. This CDR3 region has 15 residues. The V segment lost 3 bases and the J segment 0 bases; nucleotides outside the gene matches: 3. CDR3 region: CASSLAGGISYEQYF. The DNA for the CDR3 is TGTGCCAGCAGTTTGGCGGGGGGGATCTCCTACGAGCAGTACTTC.

This clonotype has ten or more counts. The chain couples TRBV12-3 or TRBV12-4 to TRBJ2-7; TRBD1 might be the D (7 bases). V lost 5 bases, J lost 3 bases, and 32 bases lay in between. There are 20 residues in the CDR3. CDR3 DNA: TGTGCCAGCAGTACCATGGCCAGGGGGGTTTCCTCGCGTCCTCACTACGAGCAGTACTTC. Residues: CASSTMARGVSSRPHYEQYF.

This clonotype appeared many times. The chain is built from TRBV12-3 or TRBV12-4 and TRBJ2-1; 10 bases align to TRBD2. This CDR3 has 15 residues. Trimming at V came to 5 bases and at J to 7 bases, leaving 8 bases not matched to a gene. The CDR3 here is CASSLLAGRSNEQFF. The CDR3 coding sequence is TGTGCCAGCAGTCTACTAGCGGGGAGGAGTAATGAGCAGTTCTTC.

In this sample, this clonotype turned up a few times. The chain combines TRBV27 with TRBJ1-6, with D perhaps TRBD1 (5 bases). The V end was cut by 6 bases, the J end by 10 bases, with 19 bases between. The CDR3 has 15 residues. Per the germline V gene, CDR1 is MNHEY and CDR2 is SMNVEV (reference sequence). The DNA of the CDR3 is TGTGCCAGCAGCCCCCGTAGGGGAAGTAGATCACCCCTCCACTTT. It codes for CASSPRRGSRSPLHF.

Turning to this clonotype: Being one base from a much bigger clone, this may be a read error. The chain couples TRBV20-1 to TRBJ2-1, with TRBD1 identical over 7 bases. This CDR3 comprises 16 residues. CDR1 is DFQATT and CDR2 is SNEGSKA in the germline V gene (reference sequence). The CDR3 reads CCARVSGQRSYNEQFF. For the CDR3, the DNA is TGCTGTGCTAGAGTGTCGGGACAGAGGTCTTACAATGAGCAGTTCTTC.

This clonotype was seen ten or more times. The chain carries TRBV29-1 and TRBJ2-1; no firm D call. From germline, CDR1 is SQVTM and CDR2 ANQGSEA. This CDR3 comprises 15 residues. Trimming removed 3 bases from V and 4 bases from J, with 16 bases in between. CDR3 nucleotide sequence: TGCAGCGTTGAGCGATCCGGGCTCTGGTACAATGAGCAGTTCTTC. Protein: CSVERSGLWYNEQFF.

This clonotype was seen ten or more times. The J gene is TRBJ2-4, the V gene TRBV5-1; D could derive from TRBD1 or TRBD2 (5 bases each). The V and J ends lost 0 bases and 5 bases respectively, with 15 bases between them. Germline V gene data show CDR1 as SGHRS and CDR2 as YFSETQ. The CDR3 spans 16 residues. The CDR3 DNA is TGCGCCAGCAGCTTGGGGTTAGGGGACGGACAAAACATTCAGTACTTC. It translates to CASSLGLGDGQNIQYF.

This clonotype was detected many times. The gene calls are TRBV5-5 and TRBJ2-1, with 12 bases lining up with TRBD2. Germline V gives CDR1 SGHKS, CDR2 YYEKEE (reference sequence). The junction had 7 bases not matched to a gene; V was cut back by 3 bases and J by 3 bases. This CDR3 has 17 amino acids. The CDR3 sequence is CASSWKTSGGHYNEQFF. DNA of the CDR3: TGTGCCAGCAGCTGGAAGACTAGCGGGGGCCACTACAATGAGCAGTTCTTC.

Many counts were recorded for this clonotype. V is TRBV4-3 and J is TRBJ2-2, with D perhaps TRBD2 (6 bases). The germline V and J ends were trimmed by 0 bases and 3 bases, with 17 bases remaining between them. CDR1 LGHNA and CDR2 YSLEER come from the germline V gene. The CDR3 contains 18 residues. The CDR3 reads CASSQDRRAGRYTGELFF. In DNA, the CDR3 is TGCGCCAGCAGCCAAGATCGTAGGGCGGGACGATACACCGGGGAGCTGTTTTTT.

This clonotype has at least ten counts. This chain joins TRBV29-1 and TRBJ1-1; D remains unclear. The CDR3 length is 11 residues. V lost 5 bases, J lost 5 bases, and 9 bases lay in between. The V gene's germline CDR1 is SQVTM and CDR2 ANQGSEA. In nucleotides, the CDR3 is TGCAGCGTTCCGGGGAGAACTGAAGCTTTCTTT. It encodes CSVPGRTEAFF.

The sample holds many counts of this clonotype. The V and J genes are TRBV18 and TRBJ2-4; 7 bases match TRBD2. Germline CDR1 reads KGHSH; CDR2 reads LQKENI. V was clipped by 1 base and J by 3 bases; unmatched bases: 6. The CDR3 sequence is 16 residues long. CDR3 sequence (DNA): TGTGCCAGCTCACCACGAGGGAGGGGAGGCAAAAACATTCAGTACTTC. As protein: CASSPRGRGGKNIQYF.

This clonotype was found many times. This chain joins TRBV4-2 and TRBJ2-7; 7 bases agree with TRBD2. CDR1 is LGHNA and CDR2 is YNFKEQ in the germline V gene. This CDR3 has 16 amino acids. The trim removed 3 bases at V and 2 bases at J, leaving 10 bases unmatched. CDR3 region: CASSQATSVSTYEQYF. As DNA, the CDR3 is TGTGCCAGCAGCCAGGCAACTAGCGTATCCACCTACGAGCAGTACTTC.

This chain uses TRBV6-2 or TRBV6-3 with TRBJ1-1; D possibly corresponds to TRBD1 (6 bases). The CDR3 consists of 13 residues. V lost 7 bases and J lost 6, with 15 bases in between. Germline CDR1 and CDR2: MNHEY and SVGEGT. CDR3 loop: CASKNQGTAEAFF. The DNA of the CDR3 is TGTGCCAGCAAGAACCAGGGGACCGCTGAAGCTTTCTTT.

Written as DNA, the CDR3 is TGCAGTGCAACCGGGGGGACAGGGGTACAGCCCCAGCATTTT. Encoded protein: CSATGGTGVQPQHF. The chain recombines TRBV20-1 with TRBJ1-5; TRBD1 matches at 10 bases. This CDR3 contains 14 residues. J was trimmed by 7 bases and V by 6 bases; bases with no gene match: 9. Germline V lookup: CDR1 DFQATT, CDR2 SNEGSKA (reference sequence).

This clonotype was recorded at least ten times. This chain links TRBV6-2 or TRBV6-3 with TRBJ2-5; no clear D gene. Germline V gene sequence: CDR1 MNHEY, CDR2 SVGEGT. Trimming shortened V by 2 bases and J by 5 bases, and 9 bases separated the two germline ends. This CDR3 is 13 amino acids long. The CDR3 region is CASSYLGGETQYF. The CDR3 coding sequence is TGTGCCAGCAGTTACCTCGGTGGGGAGACCCAGTACTTC.

The chain employs TRBV28 and TRBJ2-7; 9 bases fit TRBD2. Trimming removed 1 base from V and 4 bases from J; junction bases left unmatched: 5. Per germline, CDR1 MDHEN and CDR2 SYDVKM. The CDR3 contains 15 residues. Here the CDR3 reads CASSLSASGAYEQYF. In nucleotides, the CDR3 is TGTGCCAGCAGTTTATCGGCTAGCGGGGCGTACGAGCAGTACTTC.

This clonotype was detected many times. The rearrangement uses TRBV7-8 and TRBJ2-1; tentatively, D is TRBD2 (6 bases). Trimming pared 0 bases from V and 4 bases from J, leaving 10 bases between. The CDR3 consists of 15 residues. Germline V gene sequence: CDR1 SGHVS, CDR2 FQNEAQ. As DNA, the CDR3 is TGTGCCAGCAGCTTAGCGCGGGGAACGTACAATGAGCAGTTCTTC. Its translation is CASSLARGTYNEQFF.

V usage is TRBV5-5 and J usage is TRBJ2-7, with D possibly matching TRBD2 (6 bases). CDR1 and CDR2 (germline): SGHKS, YYEKEE (reference sequence). Trimming left V 4 bases short and J 0 bases short, with 8 bases between. The CDR3 extends over 13 amino acids. CDR3 amino acids: CASSTEGSYEQYF. CDR3 in DNA: TGTGCCAGCAGCACGGAGGGCTCCTACGAGCAGTACTTC.

The rearrangement links TRBV7-2 to TRBJ2-7; D may be TRBD2 (5 bases). The V end was cut by 6 bases, the J end by 3 bases, with 18 bases between. CDR1 and CDR2 from the germline V gene are SGHTA and FQGNSA. The CDR3 consists of 15 residues. The CDR3 region has the DNA TGTGCCAGCAGTCCAAGCGGAGTCCAGTACTACGAGCAGTACTTC. Translation: CASSPSGVQYYEQYF.

Many counts were recorded for this clonotype. The chain couples TRBV5-1 to TRBJ2-3; 8 bases align to TRBD1. Germline trimming cut 3 bases from V and 2 bases from J; bases unmatched to any gene: 14. The CDR3 spans 18 residues. Germline CDR1 and CDR2: SGHRS and YFSETQ. CDR3 sequence (DNA): TGCGCCAGCAGCTCTGACAGGGGCCGAGTGCGAGACACAGATACGCAGTATTTT. Amino acids: CASSSDRGRVRDTDTQYF.

This clonotype was seen at least ten times. The chain combines TRBV6-4 with TRBJ2-6; D gene uncertain. CDR1 is MRHNA, CDR2 SNTAGT, per germline. The germline V and J ends were trimmed by 2 bases and 0 bases, with 5 bases remaining between them. The CDR3 sequence is 15 residues long. The CDR3 region has the DNA TGTGCCAGCAGTGACAAAAACTCTGGGGCCAACGTCCTGACTTTC. Translation: CASSDKNSGANVLTF.

This clonotype appeared a few times. This may arise from a read error, as a much more abundant clone is one base away. The chain is built from TRBV12-3 or TRBV12-4 and TRBJ2-1, with D perhaps TRBD1 or TRBD2 (5 bases each). CDR3 length: 19 amino acids. The chain's CDR3 is CTSSFGGILIGSSYNEQFF. CDR3 nucleotide sequence: TGTACCAGCAGTTTTGGGGGAATCCTAATAGGTAGCTCCTACAATGAGCAGTTCTTC.

The chain joins TRBV30 to TRBJ2-1, with TRBD2 identical over 7 bases. After removal of 1 base from V and 8 bases from J, the junction contained 8 bases not matched to a gene. Per the germline V gene, CDR1 is GTSNPN and CDR2 is SVGIG (reference sequence). CDR3 length equals 14 residues. The CDR3 DNA sequence: TGTGCCTGGAGTGCTGGACTAGTTTACGATGAGCAGTTCTTC. It codes for CAWSAGLVYDEQFF.

This clonotype was detected many times. The rearrangement uses TRBV6-1 and TRBJ2-7; 11 bases fit TRBD2. CDR1 MNHNS and CDR2 SASEGT come from the germline V gene. J was trimmed by 2 bases and V by 0 bases; bases with no gene match: 0. The CDR3 is 15 amino acids. The CDR3 loop reads CASSEASGRAYEQYF. CDR3 DNA sequence: TGTGCCAGCAGTGAAGCTAGCGGGAGGGCCTACGAGCAGTACTTC.

This clonotype has at least ten counts. The chain recombines TRBV20-1 with TRBJ1-3, with D possibly matching TRBD1 (5 bases). The CDR3 loop spans 13 amino acids. Germline V lookup: CDR1 DFQATT, CDR2 SNEGSKA (reference sequence). Trimming removed 5 bases at V and 0 bases at J, with 8 bases between. The CDR3 sequence: CSAGHHSGNTIYF. Written as DNA, the CDR3 is TGCAGTGCTGGACATCACTCTGGAAACACCATATATTTT.

At least ten counts were recorded for this clonotype. The CDR3 spells CSARDRRVSGRRYNEQFF. CDR3 DNA: TGCAGTGCTAGAGATCGCCGGGTAAGCGGGAGGAGGTACAATGAGCAGTTCTTC. The chain links TRBV20-1 to TRBJ2-1, with TRBD2 matching 9 bases. V gave up 0 bases and J gave up 4 bases; unmatched junction bases: 13. Germline values: CDR1 DFQATT, CDR2 SNEGSKA (reference sequence). The CDR3 is 18 amino acids.

This chain joins TRBV28 and TRBJ2-7, with D possibly called TRBD1 or TRBD2 (5 bases each). Germline CDR1 MDHEN, CDR2 SYDVKM. The V end lost 7 bases, the J end lost 1 base, and 26 bases lay between the germline ends. The CDR3 extends over 18 amino acids. The CDR3 region has the DNA TGTGCCAGCACACCCTCCATACCCCAGGGCTGGGAGTCCTACGAGCAGTACTTC. Residues: CASTPSIPQGWESYEQYF.

The rearrangement links TRBV7-8 to TRBJ2-7, with D tentatively TRBD1 or TRBD2 (6 bases each). The CDR3 consists of 14 residues. Trimming shortened V by 4 bases and J by 6 bases, and 16 bases separated the two germline ends. CDR1 is SGHVS and CDR2 is FQNEAQ in the germline V gene. The CDR3 spells CASSSQGGGSEQYF. CDR3 DNA sequence: TGTGCCAGCAGCTCTCAAGGAGGGGGGAGCGAGCAGTACTTC.

This clonotype came up many times. This chain joins TRBV5-5 and TRBJ1-5; maybe TRBD1 (5 bases). The V end was cut by 4 bases, the J end by 1 base, with 12 bases between. Germline V lookup: CDR1 SGHKS, CDR2 YYEKEE (reference sequence). CDR3 size: 15 residues. The CDR3 coding sequence is TGTGCCAGCAGCCAACTCCGGGACAGCAATCAGCCCCAGCATTTT. Translation: CASSQLRDSNQPQHF. Using reference TRBV5-5 and TRBJ1-5 for the parts outside the CDR3, the full variable domain is DAGVTQSPTHLIKTRGQQVTLRCSPISGHKSVSWYQQVLGQGPQFIFQYYEKEERGRGNFPDRFSARQFPNYSSELNVNALLLGDSALYLCASSQLRDSNQPQHFGDGTRLSIL.

This clonotype was observed at least ten times. This chain uses TRBV28 with TRBJ2-5, with TRBD1 identical over 8 bases. V was pared by 7 bases and J by 4 bases, with 14 bases of the junction left unmatched. This CDR3 is built from 16 residues. Germline lookup yields CDR1 MDHEN and CDR2 SYDVKM. This CDR3 reads CASTRTGIGIGETQYF. DNA of the CDR3: TGTGCCAGCACCCGGACAGGGATCGGTATCGGAGAGACCCAGTACTTC.

This clonotype was counted at least ten times. This chain connects TRBV7-9 to TRBJ2-1; 9 bases fit TRBD2. The CDR3 is made up of 16 amino acids. Germline V CDR1 and CDR2: SEHNR, FQNEAQ (reference sequence). J was trimmed by 8 bases and V by 0 bases; bases with no gene match: 8. The CDR3 DNA is TGTGCCAGCAGCTTAGCGAGTCTAGCGGGACGGGATGAGCAGTTCTTC. This translates into CASSLASLAGRDEQFF.

This clonotype was observed many times. The chain uses TRBV10-3 and TRBJ1-5; 7 nucleotides match TRBD1. V lost 4 bases to trimming and J lost 9 bases; unmatched junction nucleotides: 3. The germline V gene encodes CDR1 ENHRY and CDR2 SYGVKD. The CDR3 runs to 12 residues. CDR3 protein: CAISGQGRPQHF. For the CDR3, the DNA is TGTGCCATCAGTGGACAGGGTCGGCCCCAGCATTTT.